Listed here are 14 T cell receptor beta chains from one sample, sequenced in a study of blood T cells in healthy people across ages. A second PCR of 7 to 11 cycles used a sample-barcoded 5' primer and a J-beta primer mix. TCRdb used MiXCR to reprocess the 5' RACE reads, holding one entry per CDR3 protein. The sample has roughly 2 million distinct CDR3 sequences; around half are singletons. Sample: blood. The source is a middle-aged woman in good health.

This clonotype was seen only a few times. The chain uses TRBV27 and TRBJ2-7, with D uncertain. Germline V gives CDR1 MNHEY, CDR2 SMNVEV (reference sequence). This CDR3 has 14 residues. V lost 6 bases and J lost 6, with 18 bases in between. In DNA form, the CDR3 reads TGTGCCAGCAGCTACGTCCTCGGATCAGGCGAGCAGTACTTC. It is translated as CASSYVLGSGEQYF.

The gene calls are TRBV3-1 and TRBJ2-7; TRBD2 matches 9 bases. Germline CDR1 is LGHDT and CDR2 is YNNKEL (reference sequence). The CDR3 spans 11 residues. The CDR3 sequence: CVAGGPNEQYF. The CDR3 bases are TGTGTTGCGGGGGGGCCGAACGAGCAGTACTTC.

This clonotype appeared once. This chain joins TRBV4-1 and TRBJ2-5; no clear D. There are 15 residues in the CDR3. V gave up 2 bases and J gave up 2 bases, with 12 bases separating them. From germline, CDR1 is MGHRA and CDR2 YSYEKL. In DNA, the CDR3 is TGCGCCAGCAGCCAAATAGACTGGGAACAAGAGACCCAGTACTTC. Translation: CASSQIDWEQETQYF.

CDR3 region: CASRGQGESYGYTF. CDR3 nucleotides: TGTGCCAGCAGAGGACAGGGTGAAAGCTATGGCTACACCTTC. The rearrangement links TRBV28 to TRBJ1-2, with TRBD1 identical over 8 bases. With 6 bases clipped from V and 4 bases from J, the junction kept 7 bases outside the gene matches. This CDR3 is built from 14 residues. Germline V gene sequence: CDR1 MDHEN, CDR2 SYDVKM.

V usage is TRBV20-1 and J usage is TRBJ2-3; 11 bases agree with TRBD1. Per germline, CDR1 DFQATT and CDR2 SNEGSKA (reference sequence). The CDR3 length is 14 residues. V lost 6 bases to trimming and J lost 5 bases; unmatched junction nucleotides: 7. The CDR3 region is CSAHGQGAIDTQYF. The CDR3 DNA follows: TGCAGTGCCCACGGACAGGGGGCCATAGATACGCAGTATTTT.

This sequence joins TRBV28 and TRBJ1-5, with a weak D call TRBD1 (6 bases). The V end was cut by 1 base, the J end by 2 bases, with 12 bases between. This CDR3 contains 16 residues. The germline V gene has CDR1 MDHEN and CDR2 SYDVKM. The CDR3 protein is CASSLYRAGGNQPQHF. In DNA, the CDR3 is TGTGCCAGCAGTTTATACAGGGCCGGGGGCAATCAGCCCCAGCATTTT. Drawing the rest from reference TRBV28 and TRBJ1-5, the complete variable domain is DVKVTQSSRYLVKRTGEKVFLECVQDMDHENMFWYRQDPGLGLRLIYFSYDVKMKEKGDIPEGYSVSREKKERFSLILESASTNQTSMYLCASSLYRAGGNQPQHFGDGTRLSIL.

The chain joins TRBV9 to TRBJ2-6; D may be TRBD1 or TRBD2 (5 bases each). V lost 0 bases and J 2 bases, leaving 18 bases between the germline ends. CDR1 is SGDLS and CDR2 is YYNGEE in the germline V gene. The CDR3 sequence is 19 residues long. DNA of the CDR3: TGTGCCAGCAGCGTAGCTTTGGCAGGGATGGGGGCTGGGGCCAACGTCCTGACTTTC. Protein: CASSVALAGMGAGANVLTF.

The CDR3 here is CASIGHNSNQPQHF. The CDR3 DNA sequence: TGTGCCAGCATCGGTCACAATAGCAATCAGCCCCAGCATTTT. The chain couples TRBV6-1 to TRBJ1-5, with D hard to call. The length of the CDR3 is 14 residues. Germline assignment: CDR1 MNHNS and CDR2 SASEGT. The ends were cut back, 7 bases at V and 0 bases at J, with 10 bases in the middle.

The chain recombines TRBV12-3 or TRBV12-4 with TRBJ2-1, with D perhaps TRBD2 (6 bases). Between the trimmed V and J ends, which lost 4 bases and 7 bases, there was a span of 11 bases. The CDR3 spans 13 residues. The CDR3 DNA follows: TGTGCCAGCAGTTGGAGAGGGAGGAATGAGCAGTTCTTC. This translates into CASSWRGRNEQFF.

The chain uses TRBV7-9 and TRBJ1-4; D is possibly TRBD1 (6 bases). The CDR3 totals 14 residues. Germline values: CDR1 SEHNR, CDR2 FQNEAQ (reference sequence). Between the trimmed V and J ends, which lost 8 bases and 4 bases, there was a span of 14 bases. CDR3 amino acids: CASAYGTSNEKLFF. In nucleotides, the CDR3 is TGTGCCAGCGCCTATGGGACAAGTAATGAAAAACTGTTTTTT.

This sequence joins TRBV7-9 and TRBJ1-5, with 9 bases identical to TRBD1. Germline V gene sequence: CDR1 SEHNR, CDR2 FQNEAQ (reference sequence). The CDR3 contains 18 residues. Germline trimming cut 5 bases from V and 2 bases from J; bases unmatched to any gene: 13. The CDR3 loop reads CASSDGLTGTGRNQPQHF. In DNA form, the CDR3 reads TGTGCCAGCAGCGATGGCCTGACCGGGACAGGGCGCAATCAGCCCCAGCATTTT.

V usage is TRBV14 and J usage is TRBJ2-7, with TRBD2 as a possible D gene (6 bases). The germline V gene encodes CDR1 SGHDN and CDR2 FVKESK. The length of the CDR3 is 13 residues. Trimming removed 5 bases from V and 2 bases from J, with 10 bases in between. The DNA for the CDR3 is TGTGCCAGCAGCGATAGCGGAACCTACGAGCAGTACTTC. It encodes CASSDSGTYEQYF. Full variable domain (outside the CDR3, taken from reference TRBV14 and TRBJ2-7): EAGVTQFPSHSVIEKGQTVTLRCDPISGHDNLYWYRRVMGKEIKFLLHFVKESKQDESGMPNNRFLAERTGGTYSTLKVQPAELEDSGVYFCASSDSGTYEQYFGPGTRLTVT.

This chain uses TRBV3-1 with TRBJ2-7; TRBD1 matches at 9 bases. V lost 4 bases and J lost 7; bases outside the gene matches: 11. The CDR3 loop spans 15 amino acids. Germline V CDR1 and CDR2: LGHDT, YNNKEL (reference sequence). CDR3 nucleotides: TGTGCCAGCAGCCCGCCGGGACAGGGCATTGGAGAGCAGTACTTC. This translates into CASSPPGQGIGEQYF.

The chain couples TRBV10-3 to TRBJ2-3; D not resolved. V lost 5 bases and J 2 bases, leaving 17 bases between the germline ends. There are 16 residues in the CDR3. Germline assignment: CDR1 ENHRY and CDR2 SYGVKD. CDR3 region: CAISLKSRSNTDTQYF. The CDR3 nucleotides read TGTGCCATCAGTCTAAAGAGCAGGTCAAACACAGATACGCAGTATTTT.